This record looks at one T cell receptor (beta chain) sequence and its context. Its antigen is not known. This specimen belongs to a study of T cells in localized non-small cell lung cancer. Study findings and constraints: Among the tissues sampled, uninvolved adjacent lung had the highest T cell clonality, above tumor. Heterogeneity within the tumor remains possible, as just one region underwent sequencing. Out of the top 100 tumor clones, a median around 50 were seen in adjacent lung.

Sequenced by immunoSEQ multiplex PCR; TCRdb stores in-frame clones only, minus some. Counted here are tens of thousands of clones, roughly nine tenths occurring once; the ten biggest clones make up 2.5%. This sample comprised PBMCs, obtained before any cancer treatment. This TCR was sampled from a man aged 40-75 years with stage II lung adenocarcinoma.

The CDR3 DNA reads TGTGCCAGCAGCGCCGGGACGGCGGACTCCTACGAGCAGTACTTC. Encoded protein: CASSAGTADSYEQYF. The J gene is TRBJ2-7, the V gene TRBV7-8, with D perhaps given as TRBD1 or TRBD2 (5 bases each). Germline values: CDR1 SGHVS, CDR2 FQNEAQ. V lost 5 bases, J lost 0 bases, and 14 bases lay in between. The CDR3 contains 15 residues.